The rows below give T cell receptor beta chains drawn from one sample of a study of blood T cell repertoires in COVID-19. Assay: immunoSEQ multiplex PCR; the TCRdb copy retains only in-frame clones and omits some. The table shows 3,600 or so clones, with about three quarters occurring only once. Sequenced material: peripheral blood. The receptors here all came from a man between 65 and 85 years old with active COVID-19. Each CDR3 is given with its conserved first and last residue. Fields, in order: D gene, V gene, J gene, clone size, CDR3 DNA, CDR3 protein. D genes are given only for firm matches. Clone size, where shown, is once, few, many, or a class for clones that have expanded.

>TRBD2|TRBV4-3|TRBJ2-3|-
TGCGCCAGCAGCCACCGACTAGCCCCAACAGATACGCAGTATTTT
CASSHRLAPTDTQYF
>-|TRBV5-1|TRBJ1-5|few
TGCGCCAGCAGCTTGGTTGTCGGTCCTGATCAGCCCCAGCATTTT
CASSLVVGPDQPQHF
>TRBD1|TRBV6-5|TRBJ1-2|-
TGTGCCAGCAGCCGACAGGGGGGTAGGGATGGCTACACCTTC
CASSRQGGRDGYTF
>-|TRBV6-4|TRBJ1-5|-
TGTGCCAGCACGGACAGAAACAATCAGCCCCAGCATTTT
CASTDRNNQPQHF
>TRBD2|TRBV7-2|TRBJ2-3|-
TGTGCCAGCAGCCCCAGGTTGAGCGGGGGAACAGATACGCAGTATTTT
CASSPRLSGGTDTQYF
>-|TRBV14|TRBJ2-7|once
TGTGCCAGCAGCCAAGGTGGGGGACACTACCCAACCTACGAGCAGTACTTC
CASSQGGGHYPTYEQYF
>-|TRBV29-1|TRBJ2-3|-
TGCAGCGTTGAGTCGAGTCGACTGTGGGATACGCAGTATTTT
CSVESSRLWDTQYF
>-|TRBV5-1|TRBJ2-1|once
TGCGCCAGCAGCTTGGCAGGGGTTCTCTACAATGAGCAGTTCTTC
CASSLAGVLYNEQFF
>-|TRBV6-5|TRBJ2-5|few
TGTGCCAGCAGTTCAGCCACTTCAGGGAACCAAGAGACCCAGTACTTC
CASSSATSGNQETQYF
>-|TRBV14|TRBJ2-1|-
TGTGCCAGCAGCCAAGACAAAGGACAGATCTACAATGAGCAGTTCTTC
CASSQDKGQIYNEQFF
>TRBD1|TRBV5-1|TRBJ2-2|-
TGCGCCAGCAGCAGGGGGCAGGCCGGGGAGCTGTTTTTT
CASSRGQAGELFF
>-|TRBV19|TRBJ2-7|-
TGTGCCAGTAGTATAGAGTCGAGGAACTACGAGCAGTACTTC
CASSIESRNYEQYF
>TRBD2|TRBV4-2|TRBJ2-7|-
TGTGCCAGCAGCCAAGATCGCACGGGGGGGGCTATCTTCGAGCAGTACTTC
CASSQDRTGGAIFEQYF
>-|TRBV4-3|TRBJ2-1|few
TGCGCCAGCAGCCGAGTAGACAATGAGCAGTTCTTC
CASSRVDNEQFF
>TRBD1|TRBV3-1/TRBV3-2|TRBJ1-1|once
TGTGCCAGCAGCCAATTAGGGACAGATATCTTT
CASSQLGTDIF
>TRBD1|TRBV6-6|TRBJ1-4|once
TGTGCCAGCAGTTACTCTCAACAGGGGGAAAAACTGTTTTTT
CASSYSQQGEKLFF
>TRBD1|TRBV19|TRBJ1-4|-
TGTGTCAGTAGTATGGATCAGGGGGAAGAAAAACTGTTTTTT
CVSSMDQGEEKLFF
>-|TRBV6-2/TRBV6-3|TRBJ2-7|few
TGTGCCAGCAGTCCCCTTGCTACCAACTACGAGCAGTACTTC
CASSPLATNYEQYF
>TRBD1|TRBV7-9|TRBJ2-2|-
TGTGCCAGCAGCTGGGGACAGGGTGAGCTGTTTTTT
CASSWGQGELFF
>-|TRBV5-1|TRBJ1-1|-
TGCGCCAGCAGCTTGGTCGGAGTGGAAACTGAAGCTTTCTTT
CASSLVGVETEAFF
>TRBD1|TRBV6-6|TRBJ1-1|once
TGTGCCAGCAGACCAGGGGGGAAGAACACTGAAGCTTTCTTT
CASRPGGKNTEAFF
>TRBD1|TRBV6-2/TRBV6-3|TRBJ2-3|large
TGTGCCAGCAGTTACCCGGACAGGGACGGCACAGATACGCAGTATTTT
CASSYPDRDGTDTQYF